The 24 T cell receptor beta chains below were found in one sample sequenced in a study of shared clonotypes between healthy human individuals. Profiling relied on immunoSEQ multiplex PCR, and the TCRdb table lists in-frame clones only, not all of them. The table has about 1.1 million clones, approximately 80% seen once; the top ten hold roughly 0.82%. Sequencing used memory CD4+ T cells from PBMCs. As for subset: CD45RA-negative fraction. The origin of the receptors is a man aged 18 to 29 in good health. Some clones in this sample may be carry-over from other donors' samples.

Concerning this clone itself: A single base separates this from a much larger clone, so it may be a read error. This sample includes further DNA sequences coding for the same CDR3. V is TRBV5-1 and J is TRBJ2-1; TRBD2 matches at 14 bases. Unmatched junction bases numbered 1, after V lost 2 bases and J lost 0 bases. Germline-derived CDR1 and CDR2 are SGHRS and YFSETQ. The CDR3 consists of 17 residues. This CDR3 is CASSLGTSGSSYNEQFF. CDR3 nucleotides: TGCGCCAGCAGCTTAGGGACTAGCGGGAGCTCCTACAATGAGCAGTTCTTC.

This clone was counted a single time. The rearrangement links TRBV27 to TRBJ2-1; 9 bases are a match to TRBD2. Germline loops: CDR1 MNHEY, CDR2 SMNVEV (reference sequence). After removal of 6 bases from V and 5 bases from J, the junction contained 5 bases not matched to a gene. CDR3 length equals 14 residues. CDR3 in amino acids: CASSVRLADNEQFF. In DNA form, the CDR3 reads TGTGCCAGCAGCGTAAGACTAGCGGACAATGAGCAGTTCTTC.

This sequence joins TRBV2 and TRBJ1-2; no reliable D call. CDR1 SNHLY and CDR2 FYNNEI come from the germline V gene. Trimming shortened V by 4 bases and J by 5 bases, and 8 bases separated the two germline ends. The CDR3 loop spans 12 amino acids. This CDR3 reads CASSVWGYGYTF. The CDR3 nucleotides read TGTGCCAGCAGTGTGTGGGGTTATGGCTACACCTTC. Looking up the rest from reference TRBV2 and TRBJ1-2 gives the full variable domain: EPEVTQTPSHQVTQMGQEVILRCVPISNHLYFYWYRQILGQKVEFLVSFYNNEISEKSEIFDDQFSVERPDGSNFTLKIRSTKLEDSAMYFCASSVWGYGYTFGSGTRLTVV.

The rearrangement links TRBV6-1 to TRBJ2-1; 9 bases align to TRBD2. The V segment lost 4 bases and the J segment 8 bases; nucleotides outside the gene matches: 6. The CDR3 loop spans 14 amino acids. The germline CDR1 and CDR2 sequences are MNHNS and SASEGT. The CDR3 DNA sequence: TGTGCCAGCAGTGTCTTCGGCGGGAGGGATGAGCAGTTCTTC. It codes for CASSVFGGRDEQFF.

This clone was picked up a small number of times. The genes are TRBV9 and TRBJ2-2; no definite D call. This CDR3 is built from 11 residues. Germline assignment: CDR1 SGDLS and CDR2 YYNGEE. The V and J ends lost 3 bases and 8 bases respectively, with 5 bases between them. The CDR3: CASSGHGELFF. The CDR3 DNA is TGTGCCAGCAGCGGCCATGGGGAGCTGTTTTTT.

Worth noting for this clone: The sample carries other DNA sequences with the same CDR3. V is TRBV18 and J is TRBJ2-3; the match to TRBD2 covers 9 bases. Looked up from germline, CDR1 is KGHSH and CDR2 is LQKENI. J was trimmed by 2 bases and V by 3 bases; bases with no gene match: 3. CDR3 length equals 15 residues. The CDR3 nucleotides are TGTGCCAGCTCACCTCTAGCGGGAATCACAGATACGCAGTATTTT. Its protein is CASSPLAGITDTQYF. The full variable domain, with the rest looked up from reference TRBV18 and TRBJ2-3, is NAGVMQNPRHLVRRRGQEARLRCSPMKGHSHVYWYRQLPEEGLKFMVYLQKENIIDESGMPKERFSAEFPKEGPSILRIQQVVRGDSAAYFCASSPLAGITDTQYFGPGTRLTVL.

This clone came up a few times. The gene calls are TRBV2 and TRBJ1-5; D is uncertain. CDR3 size: 16 residues. Trimming removed 6 bases from V and 4 bases from J, with 19 bases in between. Germline V gene lookup returns CDR1 SNHLY and CDR2 FYNNEI. The CDR3 here is CASSGGEPHTNQPQHF. DNA for the CDR3: TGTGCCAGCAGCGGCGGGGAGCCCCACACAAATCAGCCCCAGCATTTT.

V usage is TRBV4-3 and J usage is TRBJ1-2; no clear D. V lost 1 base to trimming and J lost 1 base, with 13 bases between them. Germline-derived CDR1 and CDR2 are LGHNA and YSLEER. The CDR3 loop spans 16 amino acids. CDR3 region: CASSQGRQALNYGYTF. Written as DNA, the CDR3 is TGCGCCAGCAGCCAAGGGCGGCAGGCCCTTAACTATGGCTACACCTTC.

As DNA, the CDR3 is TGTGCCAGCAGTGAAGTGGGCGCCGGGGAGCTGTTTTTT. This encodes CASSEVGAGELFF. This sequence joins TRBV2 and TRBJ2-2; D gene unclear. V was pared by 1 base and J by 6 bases, with 6 bases between. Germline CDR1 SNHLY, CDR2 FYNNEI. The CDR3 sequence is 13 residues long.

V gene TRBV4-3 combines with J gene TRBJ1-2; 8 nucleotides align to TRBD1. Trimming cost V 1 base and J 5 bases; bases outside gene matches: 6. Germline V gives CDR1 LGHNA, CDR2 YSLEER. There are 15 residues in the CDR3. In DNA, the CDR3 is TGCGCCAGCAGCCAAGTAGTCAGGGGGCAATATGGCTACACCTTC. Amino acid sequence: CASSQVVRGQYGYTF.

The rearrangement uses TRBV4-2 and TRBJ2-1; D perhaps matches TRBD2 (6 bases). This CDR3 spans 16 amino acids. Trimming took off 1 base at V and 4 bases at J, with 14 bases between the two ends. Germline values: CDR1 LGHNA, CDR2 YNFKEQ. CDR3: CASSQVGSGGYNEQFF. CDR3 nucleotide sequence: TGTGCCAGCAGCCAAGTGGGTAGCGGAGGATACAATGAGCAGTTCTTC.

V gene TRBV2 combines with J gene TRBJ2-5, with 7 positions matching TRBD1. The CDR3 covers 15 residues. The V gene's germline CDR1 is SNHLY and CDR2 FYNNEI. With 2 bases clipped from V and 2 bases from J, the junction kept 5 bases outside the gene matches. CDR3 residues: CASSEQVTGQETQYF. CDR3 nucleotide sequence: TGTGCCAGCAGTGAACAGGTGACAGGGCAAGAGACCCAGTACTTC. Based on the CDR3 plus reference TRBV2 and TRBJ2-5, the full variable domain is EPEVTQTPSHQVTQMGQEVILRCVPISNHLYFYWYRQILGQKVEFLVSFYNNEISEKSEIFDDQFSVERPDGSNFTLKIRSTKLEDSAMYFCASSEQVTGQETQYFGPGTRLLVL.

This clone was detected only a few times. Distinct nucleotide sequences in the sample also encode this CDR3. The chain recombines TRBV5-4 with TRBJ2-3; the D gene could be TRBD1 or TRBD2 (5 bases each). Trimming took off 1 base at V and 1 base at J, with 7 bases between the two ends. The CDR3 loop spans 14 amino acids. Germline-derived CDR1 and CDR2 are SGHNT and YYREEE (reference sequence). CDR3 sequence: CASSLRGGTDTQYF. Written as DNA, the CDR3 is TGTGCCAGCAGCTTGAGAGGGGGCACAGATACGCAGTATTTT.

The chain links TRBV15 to TRBJ1-5, with D possibly matching TRBD1 (6 bases). V was shortened by 6 bases and J by 0 bases, with 12 bases between the two germline ends. Germline V gene sequence: CDR1 LNHNV, CDR2 YYDKDF (reference sequence). There are 15 residues in the CDR3. The DNA of the CDR3 is TGTGCCACCAGAAGGGGGTTTTATAGCAATCAGCCCCAGCATTTT. This translates into CATRRGFYSNQPQHF.

With respect to this clone: A read error is possible here, since a much larger clone lies one base away. V is TRBV6-1 and J is TRBJ2-2; D ambiguous. Germline V lookup: CDR1 MNHNS, CDR2 SASEGT. The CDR3 is 13 amino acids. Trimming removed 6 bases from V and 3 bases from J, with 8 bases in between. CDR3: CASSPRDTGELFF. In DNA, the CDR3 is TGTGCCAGCAGCCCTAGGGACACCGGGGAGCTGTTTTTT.

This chain uses TRBV5-4 with TRBJ2-3; 10 bases fit TRBD2. The length of the CDR3 is 17 residues. After removal of 4 bases from V and 4 bases from J, the junction contained 12 bases not matched to a gene. Germline CDR1 and CDR2: SGHNT and YYREEE (reference sequence). The CDR3 protein is CASSRTLAGVGSDTQYF. The CDR3 region has the DNA TGTGCCAGCAGCAGGACCCTAGCGGGAGTGGGATCAGATACGCAGTATTTT.

The V and J genes are TRBV6-6 and TRBJ2-7; 8 positions match TRBD1. The V gene's germline CDR1 is MNHNY and CDR2 SVGAGI (reference sequence). The CDR3 spans 14 residues. Germline trimming cut 6 bases from V and 0 bases from J; bases unmatched to any gene: 4. DNA of the CDR3: TGTGCCAGCAGGACAGGGGAAGGCTCCTACGAGCAGTACTTC. Translating gives CASRTGEGSYEQYF.

The genes are TRBV5-1 and TRBJ2-5; D is unclear. The CDR3 covers 13 residues. V was trimmed by 0 bases and J by 6 bases, leaving 9 bases between them. CDR1 SGHRS and CDR2 YFSETQ come from the germline V gene. CDR3 loop: CASSLETEQTQYF. CDR3 bases: TGCGCCAGCAGCTTGGAAACAGAGCAGACCCAGTACTTC.

The rearrangement joins TRBV27 to TRBJ2-5; TRBD2 agrees at 8 bases. The CDR3 has 15 amino acids. Germline lookup yields CDR1 MNHEY and CDR2 SMNVEV (reference sequence). The J segment lost 4 bases and the V segment lost 5 bases, leaving 9 bases of the junction unmatched. CDR3 nucleotides: TGTGCCAGCAGTCGGGAGGGGTTGGGAGGAGAGACCCAGTACTTC. The encoded protein is CASSREGLGGETQYF.

Points on this clone: Other DNA sequences from this sample encode an identical CDR3 as well. V gene TRBV5-1 combines with J gene TRBJ2-1, with a tentative D call TRBD1 (6 bases). Germline V gives CDR1 SGHRS, CDR2 YFSETQ. CDR3 length equals 15 residues. The ends were cut back, 0 bases at V and 4 bases at J, with 11 bases in the middle. The CDR3 here is CASSLGGRGYNEQFF. In DNA, the CDR3 is TGCGCCAGCAGCTTGGGGGGGCGAGGATACAATGAGCAGTTCTTC.

This rearrangement joins TRBV27 to TRBJ2-1, with D unclear. Between the trimmed V and J ends, which lost 1 base and 13 bases, there was a span of 20 bases. The CDR3 extends over 15 amino acids. CDR1 and CDR2 (germline): MNHEY, SMNVEV (reference sequence). The CDR3 bases are TGTGCCAGCAGTTTATATCGCTCTTACCTTATCGGACAGTTCTTC. It translates to CASSLYRSYLIGQFF.

This clone was seen a handful of times. At the DNA level, this CDR3 is encoded by other sequences in the same sample as well. The V and J genes are TRBV30 and TRBJ2-5; D unclear. The CDR3 runs 12 residues. V lost 2 bases and J 0 bases, leaving 4 bases between the germline ends. Germline V CDR1 and CDR2: GTSNPN, SVGIG (reference sequence). Here the CDR3 DNA reads TGTGCCTGGAGTACATACCAAGAGACCCAGTACTTC. Protein: CAWSTYQETQYF.

This clone was found once. The V and J genes are TRBV18 and TRBJ2-5; D uncertain. The germline V gene has CDR1 KGHSH and CDR2 LQKENI. The CDR3 runs to 14 residues. V shed 3 bases and J shed 5 bases, with 13 bases lying between them. CDR3 bases: TGTGCCAGCTCACCCCGGGTTGCCGACGAGACCCAGTACTTC. Protein product: CASSPRVADETQYF.

Remarks on this clone: The sample has other DNA sequences that encode this CDR3 too. The chain links TRBV5-1 to TRBJ2-7; 9 bases align to TRBD1. CDR3 length: 12 residues. V shed 3 bases, J shed 6 bases, and the junction held 1 base outside the gene matches. Per the germline V gene, CDR1 is SGHRS and CDR2 is YFSETQ. The CDR3 loop is CASSSTGGEQYF. The CDR3 nucleotides are TGCGCCAGCAGCTCGACAGGGGGCGAGCAGTACTTC.